This paragraph reports one T cell receptor beta chain. The target antigen is unknown. The data originate from a study of response to subunit inactivated influenza vaccine. The CDR3 consists of 15 residues. In germline, CDR1 is MNHEY, CDR2 SVGAGI. Between the trimmed V and J ends, which lost 3 bases and 6 bases, there was a span of 18 bases. Study-wide findings and caveats: With each seasonal influenza vaccination, the authors suggested, few new T cells are recruited.

MiXCR was run by TCRdb on the RT-PCR reads, yielding one entry per CDR3 protein. The data show under 850,000 distinct CDR3 sequences, under 20% seen once. Sequenced here: PBMCs from blood, sampled 5 days after vaccination. The sequence derives from a man aged 45-60 years who received an inactivated influenza vaccine. The chain joins TRBV6-5 to TRBJ2-7; D gene unclear. This CDR3 reads CASSYARPRVAEQYF. CDR3 sequence (DNA): TGTGCCAGCAGTTATGCGCGTCCTAGGGTCGCCGAGCAGTACTTC.